This TCR beta chain was profiled in a study of shared clonotypes between healthy human individuals. In the study overall: A donor's plate count was three for CD4 naive and three for CD4 memory; CD8 naive had two and CD8 memory one.

This clone was detected only a few times. The CDR3 runs to 12 residues. Germline V gene lookup returns CDR1 SEHNR and CDR2 FQNEAQ (reference sequence). V was pared by 3 bases and J by 12 bases, with 15 bases between. CD8 cells regarded as naive lacked CD45RO, were positively chosen for CCR7, and omitted terminally differentiated effector memory CD45RA+ cells. Donors were healthy HIV-negative adults without recent acute infections or vaccinations. Every subset's genomic DNA went evenly onto several immunoSEQ plates. Generated by immunoSEQ multiplex PCR, the TCRdb table keeps only in-frame clones and is missing some. The sample shows around 1.9 million clones, around 93% of them seen only once.

The rearrangement uses TRBV7-9 and TRBJ2-7; D gene unclear. The TCR sequence derives from a young man in good health. Some clones in this sample may be carry-over from other donors' samples. Material: naive CD8+ T cells from PBMCs. The CDR3 DNA reads as TGTGCCAGCAGCTTCCAGGATGGGGATCGGTACTTC. Encoded protein: CASSFQDGDRYF. The full variable domain, completed using reference TRBV7-9 and TRBJ2-7, is DTGVSQNPRHKITKRGQNVTFRCDPISEHNRLYWYRQTLGQGPEFLTYFQNEAQLEKSRLLSDRFSAERPKGSFSTLEIQRTEQGDSAMYLCASSFQDGDRYFGPGTRLTVT.